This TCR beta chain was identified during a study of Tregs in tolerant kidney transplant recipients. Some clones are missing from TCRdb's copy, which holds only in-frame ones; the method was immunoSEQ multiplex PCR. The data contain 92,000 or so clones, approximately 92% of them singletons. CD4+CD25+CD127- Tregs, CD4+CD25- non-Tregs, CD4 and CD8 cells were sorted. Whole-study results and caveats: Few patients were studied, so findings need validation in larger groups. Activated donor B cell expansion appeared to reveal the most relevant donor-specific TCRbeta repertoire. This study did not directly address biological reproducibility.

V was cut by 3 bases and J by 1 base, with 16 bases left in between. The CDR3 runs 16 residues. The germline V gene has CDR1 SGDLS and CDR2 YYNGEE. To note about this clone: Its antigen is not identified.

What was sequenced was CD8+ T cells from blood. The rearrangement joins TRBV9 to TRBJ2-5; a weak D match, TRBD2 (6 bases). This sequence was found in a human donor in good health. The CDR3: CASSAGVAEPQETQYF. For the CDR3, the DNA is TGTGCCAGCAGCGCGGGGGTGGCCGAGCCCCAAGAGACCCAGTACTTC.